Listed below are T cell receptor beta chains from one sample, sequenced in a study of T cell responses to AZD1222 COVID-19 vaccine. Sequencing was performed with immunoSEQ multiplex PCR; in TCRdb, only in-frame clones are kept and a portion is missing. The sample lists approximately 180,000 clones, roughly nine tenths occurring once. The starting material was peripheral blood, obtained on day 0 of AZD1222 vaccination. These receptors all stem from an adult in good health. Each CDR3 is given with its conserved first and last residue. The D gene is left open where the match is weak.

J gene | D gene | V gene | CDR3 protein | CDR3 DNA
TRBJ1-5 | TRBD1 | TRBV6-5 | CASSYAGQGVNQPQHF | TGTGCCAGCAGTTACGCTGGACAGGGGGTCAATCAGCCCCAGCATTTT
TRBJ2-5 | . | TRBV5-1 | CASSPGGRETQYF | TGCGCCAGCAGCCCCGGGGGGCGGGAGACCCAGTACTTC
TRBJ2-7 | . | TRBV6-2/TRBV6-3 | CASSDPSDRDYEQYF | TGTGCCAGCAGCGATCCTAGCGACAGGGACTACGAGCAGTACTTC
TRBJ2-5 | . | TRBV29-1 | CSVRPLTRVETQYF | TGCAGCGTCCGGCCGCTGACTCGGGTAGAGACCCAGTACTTC
TRBJ2-7 | . | TRBV28 | CASSHRQASYEQYF | TGTGCCAGCAGCCACCGCCAGGCGTCCTACGAGCAGTACTTC
TRBJ1-1 | . | TRBV19 | CASSPWALNTEAFF | TGTGCCAGTAGTCCCTGGGCCTTGAACACTGAAGCTTTCTTT
TRBJ1-1 | . | TRBV23-1 | CASSQSLAGQERMNTEAFF | TGCGCCAGCAGTCAATCGTTGGCAGGCCAAGAGAGAATGAACACTGAAGCTTTCTTT
TRBJ1-1 | . | TRBV19 | CASSNGTVFYTEAFF | TGTGCCAGTAGTAACGGGACGGTGTTTTACACTGAAGCTTTCTTT
TRBJ1-4 | . | TRBV5-1 | CASSFSGSRGEKLFF | TGCGCCAGCAGCTTTTCCGGGTCGCGGGGTGAAAAACTGTTTTTT
TRBJ2-5 | . | TRBV28 | CASSFAGISQETQYF | TGTGCCAGCAGTTTTGCAGGGATCAGCCAAGAGACCCAGTACTTC